This entry lists 12 T cell receptor beta chains sequenced from one sample in a study of CD4 T cells in relation to SARS-CoV-2 and coronaviruses. No antigen has been assigned to these receptors. Method: immunoSEQ multiplex PCR; TCRdb's copy keeps in-frame clones and lacks some. The sample contains some 16,000 clones, about 84% of which appear only once. Before the COVID-19 pandemic, during about 2011-2019, CD4+ T cells were taken from unexposed donors. The cells were cultured for less than twelve days before CD4+ T cells were isolated. Sequencing was performed on CD4+ T cells from PBMCs, cultured in vitro. These receptors originate from a human donor in good health.

This clone was counted a single time. The J gene is TRBJ1-1, the V gene TRBV6-5; D is ambiguous. Trimming left V 6 bases short and J 3 bases short, with 8 bases between. Germline V gene lookup returns CDR1 MNHEY and CDR2 SVGAGI. The CDR3 is 12 residues long. The CDR3 nucleotides are TGTGCCAGCAGGGGTGGGGACACTGAAGCTTTCTTT. It yields the protein CASRGGDTEAFF.

This sequence joins TRBV15 and TRBJ2-2; the match to TRBD2 covers 10 bases. V was pared by 0 bases and J by 6 bases, with 10 bases of the junction left unmatched. Germline V gives CDR1 LNHNV, CDR2 YYDKDF (reference sequence). The CDR3 totals 18 residues. Here the CDR3 reads CATSRDLGGLAGAGELFF. CDR3 in DNA: TGTGCCACCAGCAGAGATTTGGGGGGGCTAGCGGGAGCCGGGGAGCTGTTTTTT.

This chain links TRBV6-5 with TRBJ1-1; D call uncertain. The CDR3 covers 12 residues. V was clipped by 10 bases and J by 1 base, with 10 bases between them. Germline loops: CDR1 MNHEY, CDR2 SVGAGI. This chain's CDR3 is CANTPPNTEAFF. As DNA, the CDR3 is TGTGCCAACACCCCGCCGAACACTGAAGCTTTCTTT.

The J gene is TRBJ2-2, the V gene TRBV5-1; a possible D gene is TRBD1 (5 bases). In germline, CDR1 is SGHRS, CDR2 YFSETQ. The CDR3 spans 16 residues. V dropped 1 base and J dropped 5 bases, with 15 bases sitting between them. The CDR3 coding sequence is TGCGCCAGCAGCTTGCGACCGACAGCAACTACCGGGGAGCTGTTTTTT. Its translation is CASSLRPTATTGELFF.

This chain uses TRBV11-2 with TRBJ2-2; unclear D gene. This CDR3 comprises 14 residues. CDR1 is SGHAT, CDR2 FQNNGV, per germline. The V gene lost 0 bases and the J gene lost 5 bases, with 7 bases spanning the gap. CDR3 bases: TGTGCCAGCAGCTTAGATCGAATAACCGGGGAGCTGTTTTTT. It yields the protein CASSLDRITGELFF. Based on the CDR3 plus reference TRBV11-2 and TRBJ2-2, the full variable domain is EAGVAQSPRYKIIEKRQSVAFWCNPISGHATLYWYQQILGQGPKLLIQFQNNGVVDDSQLPKDRFSAERLKGVDSTLKIQPAKLEDSAVYLCASSLDRITGELFFGEGSRLTVL.

The genes are TRBV12-5 and TRBJ2-3; a weak D match, TRBD1 (5 bases). With 6 bases removed from V and 2 bases from J, the gap between germline ends came to 15 bases. The CDR3 spans 15 residues. The germline V gene has CDR1 LGHNT and CDR2 FRNRAP. In DNA form, the CDR3 reads TGTGCTAGTGGAACCCATTCAGGGATCACAGATACGCAGTATTTT. Protein: CASGTHSGITDTQYF.

The chain carries TRBV28 and TRBJ1-4, with 9 bases matching TRBD1. The CDR3 covers 16 residues. The germline gives CDR1 MDHEN, CDR2 SYDVKM. Unmatched junction bases numbered 11, after V lost 4 bases and J lost 8 bases. The chain's CDR3 is CASSSPTGTGKEKLFF. Written as DNA, the CDR3 is TGTGCCAGCAGTTCTCCCACCGGGACAGGGAAGGAAAAACTGTTTTTT. Full variable domain (remainder filled in from reference TRBV28 and TRBJ1-4): DVKVTQSSRYLVKRTGEKVFLECVQDMDHENMFWYRQDPGLGLRLIYFSYDVKMKEKGDIPEGYSVSREKKERFSLILESASTNQTSMYLCASSSPTGTGKEKLFFGSGTQLSVL.

The chain recombines TRBV18 with TRBJ2-7, with 7 bases aligning to TRBD1. This CDR3 region has 14 residues. The trim removed 2 bases at V and 5 bases at J, leaving 6 bases unmatched. CDR1 is KGHSH and CDR2 is LQKENI in the germline V gene. The chain's CDR3 is CASSPGTVRNEQYF. CDR3 nucleotides: TGTGCCAGCTCACCAGGGACAGTTCGAAACGAGCAGTACTTC.

The chain has TRBV5-1 and TRBJ2-2, with D possibly being TRBD2 (6 bases). This CDR3 comprises 14 residues. Between the trimmed V and J ends, which lost 3 bases and 4 bases, there was a span of 10 bases. Per germline, CDR1 SGHRS and CDR2 YFSETQ. As DNA, the CDR3 is TGCGCCAGCAGCTCGGGAGATGGCACCGGGGAGCTGTTTTTT. Residues: CASSSGDGTGELFF. Drawing the rest from reference TRBV5-1 and TRBJ2-2, the complete variable domain is KAGVTQTPRYLIKTRGQQVTLSCSPISGHRSVSWYQQTPGQGLQFLFEYFSETQRNKGNFPGRFSGRQFSNSRSEMNVSTLELGDSALYLCASSSGDGTGELFFGEGSRLTVL.

The chain uses TRBV19 and TRBJ1-5; TRBD1 aligns across 10 bases. Unmatched junction bases numbered 0, after V lost 0 bases and J lost 4 bases. The CDR3 extends over 15 amino acids. Germline values: CDR1 LNHDA, CDR2 SQIVND (reference sequence). As DNA, the CDR3 is TGTGCCAGTAGTATAGAGGGACAGGGGAATCAGCCCCAGCATTTT. Residues: CASSIEGQGNQPQHF.

The rearrangement joins TRBV11-2 to TRBJ2-4; D is unclear. CDR1 is SGHAT, CDR2 FQNNGV, per germline. Trimming removed 0 bases at V and 0 bases at J, with 12 bases between. CDR3 length: 17 residues. In nucleotides, the CDR3 is TGTGCCAGCAGCTTAGATCTGCCCCTACTAGCCAAAAACATTCAGTACTTC. It yields the protein CASSLDLPLLAKNIQYF.

The CDR3 loop reads CASSQEGGGYTF. The CDR3 bases are TGTGCCAGCAGCCAAGAAGGAGGTGGCTACACCTTC. This rearrangement joins TRBV3-1 (or the pseudogene TRBV3-2) to TRBJ1-2; no reliable D call. CDR3 length equals 12 residues. Germline CDR1 LGHDT, CDR2 YNNKEL (reference sequence). V was cut by 0 bases and J by 7 bases, with 6 bases left in between.